The rows below give T cell receptor beta chains drawn from one sample of a study of OX40 agonist ivuxolimab in advanced cancers. Sequenced by immunoSEQ multiplex PCR; TCRdb stores in-frame clones only, minus some. The profile shows roughly 10,000 clones, 88% of them singletons. This specimen consisted of CD4+ or CD8+ T cells sorted from blood, obtained in a trial of the OX40 agonist ivuxolimab. The source is an adult with an advanced solid tumor such as melanoma, head and neck, liver or kidney cancer. The CDR3 runs from the conserved cysteine through the conserved F or W. The D gene is left open where the match is weak. Clone size is shown for a subset of rows, as once, few, many or a class of expanded clone.

CDR3 protein,CDR3 DNA,V gene,J gene,clone size,D gene
CASSLGGEGNTIYF,TGTGCCAGCAGTTTAGGGGGGGAAGGAAACACCATATATTTT,TRBV28,TRBJ1-3,NA,NA
CASSWGYSEPQHF,TGTGCCAGCAGCTGGGGGTACAGCGAGCCCCAGCATTTT,TRBV5-1,TRBJ1-5,NA,NA
CASSVGIGDEQFF,TGTGCCAGCAGCGTAGGTATAGGGGATGAGCAGTTCTTC,TRBV9,TRBJ2-1,NA,NA
CASSPLLGQGGTEAFF,TGCGCCAGCAGCCCCTTATTGGGACAGGGAGGCACTGAAGCTTTCTTT,TRBV4-3,TRBJ1-1,few,TRBD1
CASSLDSNPGNTIYF,TGTGCCAGCAGCTTGGATTCAAACCCTGGAAACACCATATATTTT,TRBV5-6,TRBJ1-3,NA,NA
CASSSQGRTEAFF,TGTGCCAGCAGCTCCCAAGGGAGGACTGAAGCTTTCTTT,TRBV7-9,TRBJ1-1,NA,NA
CASSLPGGAEGAKNIQYF,TGTGCCAGCAGCTTACCAGGGGGCGCGGAAGGGGCCAAAAACATTCAGTACTTC,TRBV7-9,TRBJ2-4,NA,TRBD1
CASSVEVVTYEQYF,TGTGCCAGCAGCGTAGAGGTGGTAACCTACGAGCAGTACTTC,TRBV9,TRBJ2-7,few,NA
CASSQVRDRGYYGYTF,TGCGCCAGCAGTCAAGTGCGGGACAGGGGGTATTATGGCTACACCTTC,TRBV23-1,TRBJ1-2,once,TRBD1
CATSGRGSNQPQHF,TGTGCCACCAGCGGGAGGGGTAGCAATCAGCCCCAGCATTTT,TRBV15,TRBJ1-5,NA,NA
CASSLGGQYNEQFF,TGTGCCAGCAGTTTGGGGGGCCAATACAATGAGCAGTTCTTC,TRBV28,TRBJ2-1,NA,NA
CASSAGGDEQFF,TGTGCCAGCAGCGCAGGGGGCGATGAGCAGTTCTTC,TRBV9,TRBJ2-1,NA,TRBD1
CASSATSGGVGELFF,TGTGCCAGCAGCGCGACTAGCGGGGGGGTCGGGGAGCTGTTTTTT,TRBV9,TRBJ2-2,once,TRBD2
CASSPGGELFF,TGTGCCAGCTCACCAGGGGGGGAGCTGTTTTTT,TRBV18,TRBJ2-2,NA,NA
CASSFRGGGPQFF,TGTGCCAGCAGCTTCCGAGGGGGTGGGCCGCAGTTCTTC,TRBV5-8,TRBJ2-1,NA,NA
CASSPQGSGNTEAFF,TGTGCCAGCAGCCCCCAGGGGAGCGGGAACACTGAAGCTTTCTTT,TRBV7-3,TRBJ1-1,NA,NA
CASSLDGGSYNEQFF,TGTGCCAGCAGCTTAGATGGTGGATCCTACAATGAGCAGTTCTTC,TRBV7-3,TRBJ2-1,NA,NA
CASSPSAGPTYEQYF,TGTGCCAGCAGTCCCTCGGCGGGACCAACCTACGAGCAGTACTTC,TRBV27,TRBJ2-7,NA,NA
CASSLKFFRAEGGTDTQYF,TGTGCCAGCAGTTTAAAATTTTTCAGGGCTGAGGGGGGCACAGATACGCAGTATTTT,TRBV28,TRBJ2-3,NA,NA
CASSQDRVRETQYF,TGCGCCAGCAGCCAAGACAGGGTGAGGGAGACCCAGTACTTC,TRBV4-3,TRBJ2-5,NA,NA
CASSLLQIPMTSTDTQYF,TGTGCCAGCAGTTTGTTACAGATACCCATGACTAGCACAGATACGCAGTATTTT,TRBV27,TRBJ2-3,NA,NA
CASRRGGNTEAFF,TGCGCCAGCAGGAGGGGAGGGAACACTGAAGCTTTCTTT,TRBV4-3,TRBJ1-1,NA,NA
CASVRTENTEAFF,TGTGCCAGTGTGCGGACTGAGAACACTGAAGCTTTCTTT,TRBV19,TRBJ1-1,NA,NA
CASSPGQGRISPLHF,TGTGCCAGCAGTCCCGGACAGGGGAGAATTTCACCCCTCCACTTT,TRBV6-5,TRBJ1-6,NA,TRBD1
CAFGPHGNEQYF,TGTGCCTTTGGGCCCCATGGAAACGAGCAGTACTTC,TRBV30,TRBJ2-7,NA,NA
CASSLHLNTEAFF,TGTGCCAGCAGCTTACATTTGAACACTGAAGCTTTCTTT,TRBV7-3,TRBJ1-1,NA,NA
CASSLAGGELFF,TGTGCCAGCAGCCTGGCGGGTGGGGAGCTGTTTTTT,TRBV27,TRBJ2-2,NA,NA
CASSYSNTGYGYTF,TGTGCCAGCAGTTACTCCAACACAGGCTATGGCTACACCTTC,TRBV6-6,TRBJ1-2,NA,NA
CASSKEVSLSSYEQYF,TGTGCCAGCAGCAAAGAAGTAAGCCTAAGCTCCTACGAGCAGTACTTC,TRBV21-1,TRBJ2-7,NA,NA
CASSLLQGQFF,TGTGCCAGCAGCTTACTCCAGGGCCAGTTCTTC,TRBV11-2,TRBJ2-1,NA,NA
CGPLAGGPNTGELFF,TGTGGCCCCCTGGCGGGAGGGCCCAACACCGGGGAGCTGTTTTTT,TRBV6-1,TRBJ2-2,NA,TRBD2
CASTGTGELFF,TGTGCCAGCACTGGTACCGGGGAGCTGTTTTTT,TRBV9,TRBJ2-2,NA,NA
CASSLSAEEQYF,TGTGCCAGCAGCTTAAGCGCTGAGGAGCAGTACTTC,TRBV7-9,TRBJ2-7,NA,NA
CASSLSGLAVEQFF,TGTGCCAGCAGCTTGTCGGGACTAGCGGTTGAGCAGTTCTTC,TRBV7-9,TRBJ2-1,few,TRBD2
CASAPLAGMYEQYF,TGTGCCAGCGCGCCTTTAGCGGGTATGTACGAGCAGTACTTC,TRBV6-6,TRBJ2-7,NA,TRBD2
CASSWSLREVYEQYF,TGTGCCAGCAGCTGGAGCCTAAGGGAAGTCTACGAGCAGTACTTC,TRBV7-8,TRBJ2-7,NA,NA